Following are 20 T cell receptor beta chains from one sample sequenced in a study of shared clonotypes between healthy human individuals. Profiled with immunoSEQ multiplex PCR; TCRdb holds only in-frame clones, not every one. The table shows 900,000 to 1,200,000 clones, with approximately 78% occurring only once. The sequenced sample was memory CD4+ T cells from PBMCs. Indicated subset: CD45RA-negative fraction. The receptors were sampled from a man aged 18 to 30 in good health. Some clones in this sample may be carry-over from other donors' samples.

This clone was seen a handful of times. The chain combines TRBV5-4 with TRBJ1-4; D might be TRBD1 (5 bases). Germline V gene lookup returns CDR1 SGHNT and CDR2 YYREEE (reference sequence). V was cut by 0 bases and J by 0 bases, with 12 bases left in between. There are 17 residues in the CDR3. CDR3 region: CASSLGGGRSTNEKLFF. CDR3 nucleotides: TGTGCCAGCAGCTTGGGCGGGGGTCGCTCAACTAATGAAAAACTGTTTTTT.

J is TRBJ1-2 and V is TRBV29-1; 9 nucleotides align to TRBD1. CDR3 length: 12 amino acids. After removal of 6 bases from V and 7 bases from J, the junction contained 6 bases not matched to a gene. CDR1 and CDR2 (germline): SQVTM, ANQGSEA. The CDR3 region has the DNA TGCAGCGTCAGCACAGGGGGCCGTGGCTACACCTTC. This encodes CSVSTGGRGYTF.

The V gene is TRBV27, the J gene TRBJ2-7; D perhaps matches TRBD2 (6 bases). V was trimmed by 2 bases and J by 5 bases, leaving 7 bases between them. Germline loops: CDR1 MNHEY, CDR2 SMNVEV (reference sequence). The CDR3 extends over 12 amino acids. The CDR3 DNA reads TGTGCCAGCAGTTTAGGAGGGCACGAGCAGTACTTC. This codes for CASSLGGHEQYF.

This clone came up a few times. The rearrangement links TRBV15 to TRBJ1-4; unclear D gene. This CDR3 comprises 12 residues. Trimming cost V 5 bases and J 13 bases, with 14 bases left between them. Germline V CDR1 and CDR2: LNHNV, YYDKDF (reference sequence). The CDR3 spells CATSPRANGLFF. The CDR3, as DNA: TGTGCCACCAGCCCACGGGCGAACGGACTGTTTTTT. The variable domain in full, with the rest retrieved from reference TRBV15 and TRBJ1-4, is DAMVIQNPRYQVTQFGKPVTLSCSQTLNHNVMYWYQQKSSQAPKLLFHYYDKDFNNEADTPDNFQSRRPNTSFCFLDIRSPGLGDTAMYLCATSPRANGLFFGSGTQLSVL.

The chain links TRBV6-1 to TRBJ1-4; 7 bases match TRBD1. Germline CDR1 is MNHNS and CDR2 is SASEGT. The CDR3 contains 13 residues. The J segment lost 8 bases and the V segment lost 6 bases, leaving 6 bases of the junction unmatched. CDR3 coding DNA: TGTGCCAGCAGAAGGGGGCAGGGGGAAAAACTGTTTTTT. Protein: CASRRGQGEKLFF.

The rearrangement links TRBV5-6 to TRBJ2-7, with D possibly matching TRBD1 (5 bases). Germline V CDR1 and CDR2: SGHDT, YYEEEE. Trimming cost V 2 bases and J 1 base, with 10 bases left between them. This CDR3 comprises 14 residues. The DNA of the CDR3 is TGTGCCAGCAGCTTTCTCGACAGATCCTACGAGCAGTACTTC. Translating gives CASSFLDRSYEQYF.

The V gene is TRBV5-4, the J gene TRBJ1-1; 7 bases line up with TRBD1. CDR1 is SGHNT, CDR2 YYREEE, per germline (reference sequence). This CDR3 is built from 15 residues. Trimming at V came to 4 bases and at J to 1 base, leaving 7 bases not matched to a gene. Here the CDR3 reads CASSPAGQQNTEAFF. The CDR3 DNA is TGTGCCAGCAGCCCCGCGGGACAGCAGAACACTGAAGCTTTCTTT. The full variable domain, with the rest looked up from reference TRBV5-4 and TRBJ1-1, is ETGVTQSPTHLIKTRGQQVTLRCSSQSGHNTVSWYQQALGQGPQFIFQYYREEENGRGNFPPRFSGLQFPNYSSELNVNALELDDSALYLCASSPAGQQNTEAFFGQGTRLTVV.

The chain has TRBV5-1 and TRBJ2-2; D tentatively reads TRBD1 or TRBD2 (6 bases each). Germline lookup yields CDR1 SGHRS and CDR2 YFSETQ. CDR3 length equals 16 residues. Trimming took 0 bases from V and 2 from J, leaving 11 bases between them. CDR3 loop: CASSLGGGTNTGELFF. CDR3 bases: TGCGCCAGCAGCTTGGGAGGCGGGACAAACACCGGGGAGCTGTTTTTT.

V and J are TRBV9 and TRBJ2-2; 7 bases are a match to TRBD2. V lost 3 bases to trimming and J lost 4 bases; unmatched junction nucleotides: 12. Germline V gives CDR1 SGDLS, CDR2 YYNGEE. The CDR3 totals 17 residues. In nucleotides, the CDR3 is TGTGCCAGCAGCGAGGAGGGAGGGGCTGGGCGCACCGGGGAGCTGTTTTTT. This translates into CASSEEGGAGRTGELFF.

The chain links TRBV19 to TRBJ1-1; D is unclear. Germline V lookup: CDR1 LNHDA, CDR2 SQIVND (reference sequence). Trimming removed 7 bases at V and 1 base at J, with 16 bases between. The length of the CDR3 is 15 residues. The CDR3 spells CASNTHSLGNTEAFF. The CDR3 DNA follows: TGTGCCAGTAATACCCACAGCTTGGGGAACACTGAAGCTTTCTTT.

The sample holds one count of this clone. The chain couples TRBV30 to TRBJ2-1; TRBD2 aligns across 8 bases. The germline CDR1 and CDR2 sequences are GTSNPN and SVGIG (reference sequence). Losses at the gene ends were 4 bases for V and 8 bases for J; bases not matched to a gene: 7. CDR3 length equals 13 residues. CDR3 residues: CAWTSGSGYEQFF. The DNA for the CDR3 is TGTGCCTGGACGAGCGGGAGCGGCTATGAGCAGTTCTTC.

This CDR3 reads CASKGDSENYGYTF. CDR3 in DNA: TGTGCCAGCAAGGGCGACAGCGAGAACTATGGCTACACCTTC. The chain combines TRBV2 with TRBJ1-2, with a possible D match to TRBD1 (5 bases). V was pared by 7 bases and J by 2 bases, with 14 bases between. Germline-derived CDR1 and CDR2 are SNHLY and FYNNEI. The CDR3 sequence is 14 residues long.

V gene TRBV25-1 combines with J gene TRBJ2-5; 9 nucleotides match TRBD1. The CDR3 is 16 residues long. The V and J ends lost 2 bases and 2 bases, in that order; junction bases with no gene match: 6. The V gene's germline CDR1 is MGHDK and CDR2 SYGVNS. CDR3 in DNA: TGTGCCAGCAGTGAAGGAGGGACAGGGCCTCAAGAGACCCAGTACTTC. As protein: CASSEGGTGPQETQYF. The variable domain in full, with the rest retrieved from reference TRBV25-1 and TRBJ2-5, is EADIYQTPRYLVIGTGKKITLECSQTMGHDKMYWYQQDPGMELHLIHYSYGVNSTEKGDLSSESTVSRIRTEHFPLTLESARPSHTSQYLCASSEGGTGPQETQYFGPGTRLLVL.

The table lists this clone with a count of one. The CDR3 sequence: CASSDLAGVGETQYF. CDR3 nucleotide sequence: TGTGCCAGCAGCGACTTAGCGGGAGTGGGAGAGACCCAGTACTTC. The J gene is TRBJ2-5, the V gene TRBV5-4; the match to TRBD2 covers 9 bases. The CDR3 is 15 amino acids. The germline gives CDR1 SGHNT, CDR2 YYREEE (reference sequence). After removal of 4 bases from V and 4 bases from J, the junction contained 8 bases not matched to a gene.

This chain joins TRBV6-1 and TRBJ2-2, with D uncertain. V dropped 4 bases and J dropped 5 bases, with 11 bases sitting between them. CDR1 MNHNS and CDR2 SASEGT come from the germline V gene. This CDR3 has 14 amino acids. The DNA for the CDR3 is TGTGCCAGCAGTGGCAGAACGGTAACCGGGGAGCTGTTTTTT. This translates into CASSGRTVTGELFF.

This clone was observed at least ten times. CDR3 bases: TGTGCCTGGAGCGGGGGGGGCTACACTGAAGCTTTCTTT. Protein sequence: CAWSGGGYTEAFF. The J gene is TRBJ1-1, the V gene TRBV30; maybe TRBD1 (6 bases). The V gene's germline CDR1 is GTSNPN and CDR2 SVGIG (reference sequence). The CDR3 consists of 13 residues. The V and J ends lost 3 bases and 3 bases respectively, with 11 bases between them.

The chain is built from TRBV18 and TRBJ2-1, with a tentative D call TRBD2 (6 bases). CDR1 and CDR2 from the germline V gene are KGHSH and LQKENI. The CDR3 has 13 residues. V shed 3 bases and J shed 6 bases, with 9 bases lying between them. CDR3 protein: CASSPGGSNEQFF. CDR3 nucleotide sequence: TGTGCCAGCTCACCCGGAGGGAGCAATGAGCAGTTCTTC.

The chain joins TRBV9 to TRBJ1-1; 8 bases are shared with TRBD1. After removal of 3 bases from V and 2 bases from J, the junction contained 3 bases not matched to a gene. Germline CDR1 is SGDLS and CDR2 is YYNGEE. This CDR3 has 14 residues. The CDR3 bases are TGTGCCAGCAGCGAACAGGGGGGCAACACTGAAGCTTTCTTT. It specifies CASSEQGGNTEAFF.

The genes are TRBV29-1 and TRBJ2-2, with TRBD1 identical over 10 bases. V shed 4 bases and J 7 bases; nucleotides not matched to a gene: 12. The CDR3 is 16 residues long. Germline V gene data show CDR1 as SQVTM and CDR2 as ANQGSEA. The chain's CDR3 is CSVAGRPGQGVGELFF. The CDR3 DNA follows: TGCAGCGTTGCGGGTCGCCCAGGACAGGGGGTCGGGGAGCTGTTTTTT.

Notes on this clone: The sample holds other DNA sequences that translate to the same CDR3. This chain uses TRBV13 with TRBJ2-1; 8 nucleotides agree with TRBD2. The trim removed 5 bases at V and 0 bases at J, leaving 3 bases unmatched. Germline CDR1 PRHDT, CDR2 FYEKMQ (reference sequence). There are 15 residues in the CDR3. For the CDR3, the DNA is TGTGCCAGCAGCCTTACTAGCGGCTCCTACAATGAGCAGTTCTTC. It translates to CASSLTSGSYNEQFF.